This is a list of T cell receptor beta chains from one sample in a study of shared clonotypes between healthy human individuals. Libraries were prepared by immunoSEQ multiplex PCR; TCRdb keeps only in-frame clonotypes and omits some of them. Here the sample spans roughly 650,000 clones, around 96% being singletons. Material: naive CD8+ T cells sorted from blood. The receptors stem from a woman between 25 and 40 years old in good health. CDR3s include the opening cysteine and the closing phenylalanine or tryptophan. D genes are given only for firm matches. Clone size is given for some rows only: seen once, a few or many times, or a class if the clone is expanded.

NA	NA	TRBV6-5	TRBJ2-1	TGTGCCAGCAGTTCCTTAGCGGTCTCCTACAATGAGCAGTTCTTC	CASSSLAVSYNEQFF
TRBD2	NA	TRBV4-1	TRBJ2-7	TGCGCCAGCAGCCCCAGACTAGCGGGACGGAACGAGCAGTACTTC	CASSPRLAGRNEQYF
NA	NA	TRBV6-5	TRBJ2-7	TGTGCCAGCAGTTACAGCTGGGCTAATATTGTCTACGAGCAGTACTTC	CASSYSWANIVYEQYF
NA	NA	TRBV30	TRBJ1-1	TGTGCCTGGAGTGTAAAGCGGGGGGGCACTGAAGCTTTCTTT	CAWSVKRGGTEAFF
NA	NA	TRBV27	TRBJ2-7	TGTGCCAGCAGTTTTGTGGGAGGGGGCGAGCAGTACTTC	CASSFVGGGEQYF
TRBD1	NA	TRBV5-6	TRBJ1-2	TGTGCCAGCAGCCCAAGGACAGGGGTAGATGGCTACACCTTC	CASSPRTGVDGYTF
NA	NA	TRBV9	TRBJ2-1	TGTGCCAGCAGCGGAACACAGAAGGTGGGGAACAATGAGCAGTTCTTC	CASSGTQKVGNNEQFF
NA	NA	TRBV2	TRBJ2-7	TGTGCCAGCAGTGAATTAAATACGTACTACGAGCAGTACTTC	CASSELNTYYEQYF
NA	NA	TRBV7-6	TRBJ2-3	TGTGCCAGCAGCTTAGGGGGCGGCAAGCTTTCCACAGATACGCAGTATTTT	CASSLGGGKLSTDTQYF
TRBD2	once	TRBV2	TRBJ2-7	TGTGCCAGCAGTGTGGCGGGAGAAGGCTACGAGCAGTACTTC	CASSVAGEGYEQYF
NA	NA	TRBV28	TRBJ2-7	TGTGCCAGCAGTTATCCGGGGGACTACGAGCAGTACTTC	CASSYPGDYEQYF
NA	NA	TRBV28	TRBJ2-7	TGTGCCAGCAGTTTGGTCAAGATCTACGAGCAGTACTTC	CASSLVKIYEQYF
NA	NA	TRBV6-5	TRBJ2-7	TGTGCCAGCAGTTACTCGGCGGGACAGAAAGTCTACGAGCAGTACTTC	CASSYSAGQKVYEQYF
NA	NA	TRBV29-1	TRBJ2-7	TGCAGCGTAATAGGACGAGAGGCCTACGAGCAGTACTTC	CSVIGREAYEQYF
TRBD1	NA	TRBV28	TRBJ1-1	TGTGCCAGCAGTGGTAGGACAGGGCGCCCTATAATGAACACTGAAGCTTTCTTT	CASSGRTGRPIMNTEAFF
NA	NA	TRBV5-1	TRBJ1-3	TGCGCCAGCAGCTTCGGAAACACCATATATTTT	CASSFGNTIYF
NA	NA	TRBV7-9	TRBJ2-7	TGTGCCAGCAGCTTCCCCGGAAAAAACTACGAGCAGTACTTC	CASSFPGKNYEQYF
TRBD1	NA	TRBV27	TRBJ1-5	TGTGCCAGTTCGATTGGTACAGGGGGCAGGCAGCCCCAGCATTTT	CASSIGTGGRQPQHF
TRBD2	NA	TRBV5-8	TRBJ2-3	TGTGCCAGCAGCTTGACACCTAGCGGGAGTGAGGCAGATACGCAGTATTTT	CASSLTPSGSEADTQYF
TRBD1	once	TRBV7-9	TRBJ2-7	TGTGCCAGCAGCCCCGGGACAGGGTTGAGCGAGCAGTACTTC	CASSPGTGLSEQYF
NA	NA	TRBV13	TRBJ1-4	TGTGCCAGCAGCTTAGGGCTTCCTAATGAAAAACTGTTTTTT	CASSLGLPNEKLFF
TRBD2	NA	TRBV14	TRBJ2-7	TGTGCCAGCAGCCGGGTAGCGGGAGTTGTTTCCGAGCAGTACTTC	CASSRVAGVVSEQYF
NA	NA	TRBV4-1	TRBJ2-2	TGCGCCAGCAGCCGATGGACCGGGGAGCTGTTTTTT	CASSRWTGELFF
NA	NA	TRBV27	TRBJ2-7	TGTGCCAGCAGTTTTCAGGCCTCCTACGAGCAGTACTTC	CASSFQASYEQYF
NA	NA	TRBV10-3	TRBJ2-1	TGTGCCATCAGTGGGGAAAATGCCGGGGCAAATGAGCAGTTCTTC	CAISGENAGANEQFF
NA	NA	TRBV7-2	TRBJ2-5	TGTGCCAGCAGCCCCCGGGGAACAGGGACACAAACAGAAGAGACCCAGTACTTC	CASSPRGTGTQTEETQYF
TRBD2	NA	TRBV27	TRBJ2-7	TGTGCCAGCAGTGGTCTCGGGACTAGCGGCTACCGCTTC	CASSGLGTSGYRF
NA	NA	TRBV11-2	TRBJ2-7	TGTGCCAGCAGCTTGTCACGGGATTACGAGCAGTACTTC	CASSLSRDYEQYF
NA	NA	TRBV5-4	TRBJ2-7	TGTGCCAGCAGTTGGGACGGCTCCTACGAGCAGTACTTC	CASSWDGSYEQYF
NA	NA	TRBV27	TRBJ2-1	TGTGCCAGCAGTGGAGGGAGGGGGATTGTCAATGAGCAGTTCTTC	CASSGGRGIVNEQFF
TRBD1	NA	TRBV9	TRBJ2-7	TGTGCCAGCAGCCCATCGACAGGGAGCTCCTACGAGCAGTACTTC	CASSPSTGSSYEQYF